This record looks at one T cell receptor beta chain sequence and its context. Antigen: not known. The sample is drawn from a study of cytomegalovirus exposure and HLA in healthy donors. For the study at large: A previous analysis identified approximately 120 million unique TCR beta sequences derived from some 170 million T cells. Study-level findings and limits: Immune exposure information available was restricted to CMV serostatus.

60 Vbeta and 13 Jbeta primers were used in PCR. TCRdb's copy holds only in-frame clones and misses some; the assay was immunoSEQ multiplex PCR. The data show more than 40,000 clones, and the top ten clones hold about 1.2%. Germline-derived CDR1 and CDR2 are SGHTA and FQGNSA. Unmatched junction bases numbered 2, after V lost 0 bases and J lost 1 base. The CDR3 length is 15 residues. It was healthy bone marrow donors who served as donors. Despite likely unrecorded immune exposures, the donors were nominally healthy at the time of sampling. V usage is TRBV7-2 and J usage is TRBJ1-1; TRBD1 agrees at 7 bases. The origin of this receptor is a woman between 40 and 55 years old in good health and CMV-seronegative. Material: PBMCs. The CDR3 DNA reads as TGTGCCAGCAGCTTAGCCCGGACAGGGAACACTGAAGCTTTCTTT. This sequence encodes CASSLARTGNTEAFF.